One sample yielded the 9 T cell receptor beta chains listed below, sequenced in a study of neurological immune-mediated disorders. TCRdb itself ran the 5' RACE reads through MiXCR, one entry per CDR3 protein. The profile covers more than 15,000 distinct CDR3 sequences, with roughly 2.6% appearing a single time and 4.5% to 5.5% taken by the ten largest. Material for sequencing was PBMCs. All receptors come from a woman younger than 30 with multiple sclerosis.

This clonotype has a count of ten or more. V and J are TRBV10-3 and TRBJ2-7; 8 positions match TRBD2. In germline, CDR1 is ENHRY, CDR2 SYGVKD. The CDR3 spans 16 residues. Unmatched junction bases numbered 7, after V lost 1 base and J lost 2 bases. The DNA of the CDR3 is TGTGCCATCAGTGAGTTGAATAGCGGGGTCCCCTACGAGCAGTACTTC. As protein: CAISELNSGVPYEQYF.

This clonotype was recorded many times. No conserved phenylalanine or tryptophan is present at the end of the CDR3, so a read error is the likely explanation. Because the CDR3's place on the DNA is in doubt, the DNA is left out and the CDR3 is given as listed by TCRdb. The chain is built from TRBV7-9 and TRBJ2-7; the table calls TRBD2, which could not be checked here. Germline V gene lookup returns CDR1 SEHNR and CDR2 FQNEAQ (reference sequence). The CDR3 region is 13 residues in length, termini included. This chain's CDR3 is CASSFLAGGRPEL.

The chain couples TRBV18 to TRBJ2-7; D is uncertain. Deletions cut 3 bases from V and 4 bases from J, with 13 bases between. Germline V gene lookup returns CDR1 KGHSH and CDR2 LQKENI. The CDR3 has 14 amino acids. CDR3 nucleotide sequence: TGTGCCAGCTCACCCCTAGAATCAAATTACGAGCAGTACTTC. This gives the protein CASSPLESNYEQYF.

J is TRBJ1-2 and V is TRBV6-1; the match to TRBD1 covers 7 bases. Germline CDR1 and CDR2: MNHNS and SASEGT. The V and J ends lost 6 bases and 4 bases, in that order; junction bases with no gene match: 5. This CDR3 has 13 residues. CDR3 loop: CASSHDRAYGYTF. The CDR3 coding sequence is TGTGCCAGCAGCCACGACAGGGCCTATGGCTACACCTTC.

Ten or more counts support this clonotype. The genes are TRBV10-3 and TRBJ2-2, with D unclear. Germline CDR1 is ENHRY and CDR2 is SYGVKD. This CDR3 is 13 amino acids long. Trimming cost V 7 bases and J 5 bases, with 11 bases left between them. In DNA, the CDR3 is TGTGCCATCAAAAAGGCCGGGACCGGGGAGCTGTTTTTT. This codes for CAIKKAGTGELFF.

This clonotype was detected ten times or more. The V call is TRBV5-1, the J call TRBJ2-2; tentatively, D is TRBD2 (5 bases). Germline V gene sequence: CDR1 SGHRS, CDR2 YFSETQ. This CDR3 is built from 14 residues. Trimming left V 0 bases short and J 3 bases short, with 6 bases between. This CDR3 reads CASSLVEDTGELFF. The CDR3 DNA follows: TGCGCCAGCAGCTTGGTGGAGGACACCGGGGAGCTGTTTTTT.

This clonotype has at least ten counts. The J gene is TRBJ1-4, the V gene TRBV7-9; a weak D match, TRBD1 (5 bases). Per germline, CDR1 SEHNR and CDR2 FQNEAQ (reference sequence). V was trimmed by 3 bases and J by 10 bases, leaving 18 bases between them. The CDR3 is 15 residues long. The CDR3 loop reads CASSFPGRGPLKLFF. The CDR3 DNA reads TGTGCCAGCAGCTTTCCAGGACGGGGCCCACTAAAACTGTTTTTT. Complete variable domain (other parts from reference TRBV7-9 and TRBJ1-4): DTGVSQNPRHKITKRGQNVTFRCDPISEHNRLYWYRQTLGQGPEFLTYFQNEAQLEKSRLLSDRFSAERPKGSFSTLEIQRTEQGDSAMYLCASSFPGRGPLKLFFGSGTQLSVL.

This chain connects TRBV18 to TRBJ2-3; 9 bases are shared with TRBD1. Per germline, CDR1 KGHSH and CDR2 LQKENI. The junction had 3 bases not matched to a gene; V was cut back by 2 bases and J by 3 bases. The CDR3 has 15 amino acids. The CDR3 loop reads CASSPRGQGTDTQYF. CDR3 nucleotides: TGTGCCAGCTCACCAAGGGGACAGGGAACAGATACGCAGTATTTT. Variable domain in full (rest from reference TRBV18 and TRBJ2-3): NAGVMQNPRHLVRRRGQEARLRCSPMKGHSHVYWYRQLPEEGLKFMVYLQKENIIDESGMPKERFSAEFPKEGPSILRIQQVVRGDSAAYFCASSPRGQGTDTQYFGPGTRLTVL.

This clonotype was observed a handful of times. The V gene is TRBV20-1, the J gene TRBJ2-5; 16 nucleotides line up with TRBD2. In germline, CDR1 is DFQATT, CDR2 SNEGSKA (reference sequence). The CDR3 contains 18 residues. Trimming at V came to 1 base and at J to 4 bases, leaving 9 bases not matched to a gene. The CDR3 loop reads CSARGSGTSGGAAETQYF. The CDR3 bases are TGCAGTGCTAGAGGATCCGGGACTAGCGGGGGGGCCGCAGAGACCCAGTACTTC.